The 9 T cell receptor beta chains below all came from one sample that was sequenced in a study of CD8 T cells in ankylosing spondylitis. TCRdb analysed the 5' RACE reads with MiXCR anew, one entry per CDR3 protein. The sample has approximately 100,000 distinct CDR3 sequences, under 30% seen once; the top ten hold 9% to 15%. Sequenced: synovial fluid, either unsorted or a sorted T cell fraction (not recorded which). The receptors shown here come from a male donor with ankylosing spondylitis.

This chain joins TRBV19 and TRBJ2-1; 8 nucleotides match TRBD1. Germline V CDR1 and CDR2: LNHDA, SQIVND (reference sequence). The CDR3 is 17 residues long. Trimming removed 2 bases from V and 3 bases from J; junction bases left unmatched: 9. The CDR3 region is CASSIRTGLDFYNEQFF. CDR3 sequence (DNA): TGTGCCAGTAGTATACGGACAGGGTTAGACTTCTACAATGAGCAGTTCTTC.

CDR3 bases: TGTGCCAGCAGCTCCCAATTGGGTGGCTACACCTTC. Translation: CASSSQLGGYTF. The chain combines TRBV7-2 with TRBJ1-2; unclear D gene. V shed 4 bases and J shed 7 bases, with 10 bases lying between them. The CDR3 is 12 residues long. From germline, CDR1 is SGHTA and CDR2 FQGNSA.

The rearrangement joins TRBV29-1 to TRBJ2-1, with D unresolved. Germline-derived CDR1 and CDR2 are SQVTM and ANQGSEA. V was trimmed by 0 bases and J by 9 bases, leaving 21 bases between them. The CDR3 has 16 residues. The CDR3 sequence is CSVEDRGLSATVEQFF. The CDR3 DNA reads TGCAGCGTTGAAGATCGCGGTCTCTCAGCTACGGTTGAGCAGTTCTTC.

This clonotype was detected only a few times. The chain combines TRBV5-1 with TRBJ1-4, with 8 bases identical to TRBD1. Germline trimming cut 4 bases from V and 8 bases from J; bases unmatched to any gene: 7. This CDR3 has 14 amino acids. Germline CDR1 is SGHRS and CDR2 is YFSETQ. CDR3 DNA sequence: TGCGCCAGCAGCCGAGGACAGGGTCGGGAAAAACTGTTTTTT. Translated, it gives CASSRGQGREKLFF. Full variable domain (missing parts from reference TRBV5-1 and TRBJ1-4): KAGVTQTPRYLIKTRGQQVTLSCSPISGHRSVSWYQQTPGQGLQFLFEYFSETQRNKGNFPGRFSGRQFSNSRSEMNVSTLELGDSALYLCASSRGQGREKLFFGSGTQLSVL.

This clonotype appeared a few times. J is TRBJ2-1 and V is TRBV28; 10 bases line up with TRBD1. Trimming removed 5 bases from V and 6 bases from J; junction bases left unmatched: 16. The CDR3 consists of 18 residues. Germline CDR1 MDHEN, CDR2 SYDVKM. The CDR3 sequence: CASSPGQGSWLAGNEQFF. The DNA for the CDR3 is TGTGCCAGCAGTCCGGGACAGGGGTCGTGGTTAGCGGGCAATGAGCAGTTCTTC.

This clonotype was counted ten times or more. The CDR3 loop reads CSARSPLSSYNEQFF. The DNA of the CDR3 is TGCAGTGCTAGATCCCCTCTGAGCTCCTACAATGAGCAGTTCTTC. The chain joins TRBV20-1 to TRBJ2-1, with unresolved D. The ends were cut back, 2 bases at V and 0 bases at J, with 11 bases in the middle. Germline CDR1 DFQATT, CDR2 SNEGSKA (reference sequence). This CDR3 has 15 amino acids.

The table lists this clonotype with many counts. The chain links TRBV11-3 to TRBJ2-2, with 8 bases lining up with TRBD1. Trimming at V came to 6 bases and at J to 4 bases, leaving 4 bases not matched to a gene. The CDR3 loop spans 14 amino acids. CDR1 and CDR2 from the germline V gene are SGHNT and YENEEA. The CDR3 sequence: CASRGQAATGELFF. Here the CDR3 DNA reads TGTGCCAGCAGGGGACAGGCGGCCACCGGGGAGCTGTTTTTT.

The sample holds a few counts of this clonotype. The V call is TRBV5-4, the J call TRBJ2-1; the D is unclear. The germline CDR1 and CDR2 sequences are SGHNT and YYREEE (reference sequence). The CDR3 is 15 residues long. The V end lost 4 bases, the J end lost 4 bases, and 15 bases lay between the germline ends. The CDR3 loop is CASSGPRLVYNEQFF. In nucleotides, the CDR3 is TGTGCCAGCAGCGGGCCGAGACTCGTTTACAATGAGCAGTTCTTC.

The V gene is TRBV10-1, the J gene TRBJ1-1; 7 bases agree with TRBD1. The CDR3 is made up of 14 amino acids. Germline-derived CDR1 and CDR2 are WNHNN and SYGVQD (reference sequence). With V trimmed by 6 bases and J by 1 base, 5 bases remained unmatched. CDR3 in DNA: TGCGCCAGCAGGGGGGACAGACAGAACACTGAAGCTTTCTTT. It specifies CASRGDRQNTEAFF.